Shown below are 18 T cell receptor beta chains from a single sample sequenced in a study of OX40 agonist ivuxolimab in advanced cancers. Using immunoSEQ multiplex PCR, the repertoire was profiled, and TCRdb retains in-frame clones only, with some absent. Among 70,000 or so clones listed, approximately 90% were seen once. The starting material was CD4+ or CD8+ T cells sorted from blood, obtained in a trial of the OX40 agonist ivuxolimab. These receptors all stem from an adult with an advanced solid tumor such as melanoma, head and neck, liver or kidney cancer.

CDR3 coding DNA: TGTGCCAGCAGTTGGACTGAGAACTATGGCTACACCTTC. This sequence encodes CASSWTENYGYTF. V is TRBV6-5 and J is TRBJ1-2; no reliable D call. The CDR3 is made up of 13 amino acids. V was clipped by 4 bases and J by 2 bases, with 8 bases between them. Germline V CDR1 and CDR2: MNHEY, SVGAGI.

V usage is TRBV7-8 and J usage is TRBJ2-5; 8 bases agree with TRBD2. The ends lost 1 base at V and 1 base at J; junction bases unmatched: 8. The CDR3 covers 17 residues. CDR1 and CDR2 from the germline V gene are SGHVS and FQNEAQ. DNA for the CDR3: TGTGCCAGCAGCTTAGACTTAGGAGGGACTAGCCAAGAGACCCAGTACTTC. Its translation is CASSLDLGGTSQETQYF.

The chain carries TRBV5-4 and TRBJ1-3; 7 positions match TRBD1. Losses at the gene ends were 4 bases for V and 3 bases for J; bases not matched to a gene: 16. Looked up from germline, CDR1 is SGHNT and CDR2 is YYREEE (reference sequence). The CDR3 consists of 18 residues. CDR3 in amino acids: CASSGKTGKDFGGNTIYF. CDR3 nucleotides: TGTGCCAGCAGCGGAAAGACAGGGAAGGATTTCGGTGGAAACACCATATATTTT.

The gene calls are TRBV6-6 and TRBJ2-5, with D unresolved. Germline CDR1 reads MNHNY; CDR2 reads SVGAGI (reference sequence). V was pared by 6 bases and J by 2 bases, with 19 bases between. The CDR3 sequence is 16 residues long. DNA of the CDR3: TGTGCCAGCAGATTACCATACTCAAAGGAACAAGAGACCCAGTACTTC. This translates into CASRLPYSKEQETQYF.

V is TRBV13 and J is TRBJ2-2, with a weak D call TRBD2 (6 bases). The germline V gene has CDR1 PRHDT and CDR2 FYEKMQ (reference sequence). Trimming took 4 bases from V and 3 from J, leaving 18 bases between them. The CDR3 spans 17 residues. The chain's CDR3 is CASSSSHIAGHTGELFF. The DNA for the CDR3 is TGTGCCAGCAGCTCCAGTCACATCGCGGGGCACACCGGGGAGCTGTTTTTT.

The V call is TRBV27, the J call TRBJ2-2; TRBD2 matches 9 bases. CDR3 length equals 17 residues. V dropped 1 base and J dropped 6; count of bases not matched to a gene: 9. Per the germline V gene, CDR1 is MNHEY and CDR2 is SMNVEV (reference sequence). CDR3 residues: CASSLFRGGGAAGELFF. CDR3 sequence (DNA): TGTGCCAGCAGTTTATTTCGTGGCGGGGGGGCCGCCGGGGAGCTGTTTTTT.

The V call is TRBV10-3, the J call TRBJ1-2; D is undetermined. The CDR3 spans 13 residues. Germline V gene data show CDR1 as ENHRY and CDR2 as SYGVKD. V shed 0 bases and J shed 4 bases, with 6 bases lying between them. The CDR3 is CAISESAGYGYTF. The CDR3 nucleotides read TGTGCCATCAGTGAGTCGGCAGGCTATGGCTACACCTTC.

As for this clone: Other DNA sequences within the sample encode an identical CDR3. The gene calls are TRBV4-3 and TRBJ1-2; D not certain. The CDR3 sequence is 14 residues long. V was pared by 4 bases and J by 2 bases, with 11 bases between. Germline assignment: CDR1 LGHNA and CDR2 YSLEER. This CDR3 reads CASSPARSNYGYTF. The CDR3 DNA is TGCGCCAGCAGCCCGGCCCGGTCCAACTATGGCTACACCTTC.

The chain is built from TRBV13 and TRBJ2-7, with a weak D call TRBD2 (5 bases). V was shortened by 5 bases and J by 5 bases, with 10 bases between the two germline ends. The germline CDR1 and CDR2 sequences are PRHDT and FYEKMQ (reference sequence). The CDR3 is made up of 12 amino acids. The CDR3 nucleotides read TGTGCCAGCAGCCCCTCCGGGAACGAGCAGTACTTC. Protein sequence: CASSPSGNEQYF.

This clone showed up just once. The CDR3 sequence: CASSLAGGRWEQYF. CDR3 in DNA: TGCGCCAGCAGCTTGGCGGGGGGGCGGTGGGAGCAGTACTTC. The chain joins TRBV5-1 to TRBJ2-7, with TRBD2 matching over 8 bases. The CDR3 extends over 14 amino acids. Germline CDR1 and CDR2: SGHRS and YFSETQ. V was clipped by 0 bases and J by 7 bases; unmatched bases: 6.

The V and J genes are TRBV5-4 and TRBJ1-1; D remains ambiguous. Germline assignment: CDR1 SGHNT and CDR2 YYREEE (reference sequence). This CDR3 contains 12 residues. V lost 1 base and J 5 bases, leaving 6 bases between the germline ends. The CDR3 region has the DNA TGTGCCAGCAGCTTGCTTGGAACTGAAGCTTTCTTT. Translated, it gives CASSLLGTEAFF.

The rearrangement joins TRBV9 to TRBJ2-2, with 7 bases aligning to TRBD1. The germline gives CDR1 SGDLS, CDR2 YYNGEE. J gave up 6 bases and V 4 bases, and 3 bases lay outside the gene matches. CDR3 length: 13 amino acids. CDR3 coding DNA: TGTGCCAGCAGCTCAGGGGGACCCGGGGAGCTGTTTTTT. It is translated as CASSSGGPGELFF.

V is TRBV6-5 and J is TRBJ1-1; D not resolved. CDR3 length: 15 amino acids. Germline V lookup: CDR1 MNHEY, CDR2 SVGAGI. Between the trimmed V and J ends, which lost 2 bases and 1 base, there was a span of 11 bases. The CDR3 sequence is CASSYGVEENTEAFF. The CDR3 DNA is TGTGCCAGCAGTTACGGGGTTGAGGAGAACACTGAAGCTTTCTTT.

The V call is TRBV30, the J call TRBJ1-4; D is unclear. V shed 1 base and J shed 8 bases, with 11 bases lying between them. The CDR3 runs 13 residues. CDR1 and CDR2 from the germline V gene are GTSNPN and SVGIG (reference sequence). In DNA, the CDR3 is TGTGCCTGGAGTGACGGGCACAAAGAAAAACTGTTTTTT. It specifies CAWSDGHKEKLFF.

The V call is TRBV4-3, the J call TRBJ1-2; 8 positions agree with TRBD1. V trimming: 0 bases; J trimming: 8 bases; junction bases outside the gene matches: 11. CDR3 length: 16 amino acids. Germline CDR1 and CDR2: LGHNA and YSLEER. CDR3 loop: CASSQEVWAGGFGYTF. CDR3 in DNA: TGCGCCAGCAGCCAAGAGGTTTGGGCAGGGGGCTTCGGCTACACCTTC.

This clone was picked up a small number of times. The CDR3 reads CAWSTGVGSYEQYF. The CDR3 coding sequence is TGTGCCTGGAGTACGGGGGTCGGCTCCTACGAGCAGTACTTC. V gene TRBV30 combines with J gene TRBJ2-7; TRBD2 might be the D (6 bases). CDR3 size: 14 residues. V shed 2 bases and J shed 0 bases, with 11 bases lying between them. Germline values: CDR1 GTSNPN, CDR2 SVGIG (reference sequence).

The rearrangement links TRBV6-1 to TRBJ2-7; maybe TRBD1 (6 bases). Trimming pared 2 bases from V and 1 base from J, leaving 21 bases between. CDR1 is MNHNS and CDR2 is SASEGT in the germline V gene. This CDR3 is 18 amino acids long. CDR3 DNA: TGTGCCAGCAGTGAATACGGGACATTGGCAATTAAATCCTACGAGCAGTACTTC. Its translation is CASSEYGTLAIKSYEQYF.

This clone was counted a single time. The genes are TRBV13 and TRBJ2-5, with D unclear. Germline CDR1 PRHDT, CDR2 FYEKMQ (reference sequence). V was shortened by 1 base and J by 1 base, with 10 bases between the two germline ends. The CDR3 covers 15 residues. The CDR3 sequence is CASSLVSRSQETQYF. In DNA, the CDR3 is TGTGCCAGCAGCTTAGTCTCGAGGAGCCAAGAGACCCAGTACTTC.